The 11 T cell receptor beta chains given below trace back to one sample, sequenced in a study of T cell responses to AZD1222 COVID-19 vaccine. The table came from immunoSEQ multiplex PCR; TCRdb's copy has only in-frame clones and leaves some out. The sample includes about 120,000 clones, roughly 88% of them seen just once. The sequences come from peripheral blood, collected on day 0 of AZD1222 vaccination. The origin of the receptors is an adult in good health.

The rearrangement joins TRBV11-2 to TRBJ1-6; 7 bases fit TRBD1. With 6 bases clipped from V and 7 bases from J, the junction kept 6 bases outside the gene matches. CDR1 is SGHAT, CDR2 FQNNGV, per germline. The length of the CDR3 is 14 residues. CDR3 DNA sequence: TGTGCCAGCAGTTACATGGACAGGAATTCACCCCTCCACTTT. Its protein is CASSYMDRNSPLHF.

This chain uses TRBV7-2 with TRBJ2-3; D might be TRBD1 (6 bases). CDR1 SGHTA and CDR2 FQGNSA come from the germline V gene. The CDR3 extends over 15 amino acids. V dropped 5 bases and J dropped 6 bases, with 18 bases sitting between them. This CDR3 is CASSPGQGSQDTQYF. The CDR3 DNA reads as TGTGCCAGCAGCCCCGGGCAGGGGAGTCAGGATACGCAGTATTTT. Drawing the rest from reference TRBV7-2 and TRBJ2-3, the complete variable domain is GAGVSQSPSNKVTEKGKDVELRCDPISGHTALYWYRQSLGQGLEFLIYFQGNSAPDKSGLPSDRFSAERTGGSVSTLTIQRTQQEDSAVYLCASSPGQGSQDTQYFGPGTRLTVL.

The chain joins TRBV28 to TRBJ1-2; weak D call: TRBD1 (5 bases). The germline V and J ends were trimmed by 7 bases and 3 bases, with 21 bases remaining between them. Germline CDR1 is MDHEN and CDR2 is SYDVKM. The CDR3 totals 16 residues. The CDR3 region has the DNA TGTGCCAGCAATCCTTCGTTGGCTGGGGGGGACTATGGCTACACCTTC. It is translated as CASNPSLAGGDYGYTF.

This sequence joins TRBV28 and TRBJ1-2; no clear D gene. Trimming removed 6 bases from V and 5 bases from J, with 13 bases in between. Germline V gene data show CDR1 as MDHEN and CDR2 as SYDVKM. There are 13 residues in the CDR3. CDR3 sequence: CASSRNPQYGYTF. The CDR3 nucleotides read TGTGCCAGCAGCCGAAACCCGCAATATGGCTACACCTTC.

This chain joins TRBV5-1 and TRBJ2-5, with D unclear. Germline loops: CDR1 SGHRS, CDR2 YFSETQ. Trimming shortened V by 3 bases and J by 1 base, and 16 bases separated the two germline ends. This CDR3 is built from 16 residues. CDR3 in amino acids: CASSSMDTQTQETQYF. CDR3 nucleotide sequence: TGCGCCAGCAGCTCGATGGATACACAAACCCAAGAGACCCAGTACTTC. Together with reference TRBV5-1 and TRBJ2-5, the CDR3 gives the full variable domain: KAGVTQTPRYLIKTRGQQVTLSCSPISGHRSVSWYQQTPGQGLQFLFEYFSETQRNKGNFPGRFSGRQFSNSRSEMNVSTLELGDSALYLCASSSMDTQTQETQYFGPGTRLLVL.

DNA of the CDR3: TGCGCCAGCAGCCCGGAGTCCGGGCGGAACACAGATACGCAGTATTTT. As protein: CASSPESGRNTDTQYF. This chain links TRBV5-1 with TRBJ2-3; D not certain. V was shortened by 4 bases and J by 2 bases, with 17 bases between the two germline ends. This CDR3 is built from 16 residues. CDR1 is SGHRS and CDR2 is YFSETQ in the germline V gene.

J is TRBJ2-7 and V is TRBV20-1; 9 bases map to TRBD1. Germline V CDR1 and CDR2: DFQATT, SNEGSKA (reference sequence). This CDR3 is built from 15 residues. The V gene end was trimmed by 3 bases and the J gene end by 11 bases; junction bases not matched to a gene: 17. For the CDR3, the DNA is TGCAGTGCTAGTCCACTCCTCCGGGACAGGGATATGGAGTACTTC. It is translated as CSASPLLRDRDMEYF.

The chain links TRBV6-2 or TRBV6-3 to TRBJ1-1; TRBD1 might be the D (5 bases). V was shortened by 2 bases and J by 4 bases, with 5 bases between the two germline ends. The CDR3 contains 12 residues. Germline V gives CDR1 MNHEY, CDR2 SVGEGT. Here the CDR3 DNA reads TGTGCCAGCAGTTACGGGGGCACTGAAGCTTTCTTT. Its translation is CASSYGGTEAFF.

The chain is built from TRBV7-6 and TRBJ1-4; D is perhaps TRBD1 (5 bases). Trimming removed 5 bases at V and 8 bases at J, with 21 bases between. The CDR3 runs to 16 residues. CDR1 and CDR2 from the germline V gene are SGHVS and FNYEAQ. The chain's CDR3 is CASSPLGWGMEEKLFF. For the CDR3, the DNA is TGTGCCAGCAGCCCCTTAGGTTGGGGGATGGAAGAAAAACTGTTTTTT.

This sequence joins TRBV7-3 and TRBJ1-2; 7 bases are a match to TRBD1. The germline gives CDR1 SGHTA, CDR2 FQGTGA. V was clipped by 1 base and J by 8 bases; unmatched bases: 7. The CDR3 runs to 14 residues. The CDR3 nucleotides read TGTGCCAGCAGCTTAAGCCCAGGGGGAGAAGGCTACACCTTC. Its protein is CASSLSPGGEGYTF.

The V and J genes are TRBV6-4 and TRBJ2-3, with 7 positions matching TRBD2. Germline CDR1 MRHNA, CDR2 SNTAGT. With V trimmed by 4 bases and J by 1 base, 5 bases remained unmatched. The CDR3 totals 15 residues. CDR3 residues: CASSVLAGGTDTQYF. The CDR3 DNA follows: TGTGCCAGCAGTGTGTTGGCGGGGGGCACAGATACGCAGTATTTT.